One and the same sample provided the 14 T cell receptor beta chains below, sequenced in a study of blood T cell repertoires in COVID-19. TCRdb keeps only in-frame clones here, not all; method: immunoSEQ multiplex PCR. In the table there are nearly 50,000 clones, 85% to 90% of which are singletons. The sequenced sample consisted of peripheral blood. All receptors derive from an elderly woman with COVID-19, enrolled during active disease.

The rearrangement joins TRBV9 to TRBJ2-1, with D tentatively TRBD2 (6 bases). V was clipped by 3 bases and J by 0 bases, with 16 bases between them. Germline CDR1 and CDR2: SGDLS and YYNGEE. CDR3 length equals 17 residues. The CDR3 protein is CASSEKGRDPSYNEQFF. The CDR3 DNA follows: TGTGCCAGCAGCGAGAAGGGGCGGGACCCCTCCTACAATGAGCAGTTCTTC.

The genes are TRBV28 and TRBJ2-2, with 8 bases identical to TRBD1. J gave up 1 base and V 4 bases, and 2 bases lay outside the gene matches. Germline CDR1 is MDHEN and CDR2 is SYDVKM. This CDR3 is built from 15 residues. The CDR3 loop reads CASSSQGENTGELFF. The CDR3, as DNA: TGTGCCAGCAGTTCACAGGGGGAGAACACCGGGGAGCTGTTTTTT.

The CDR3 DNA is TGTGCCAGCAGCTCGATCGGGACAGGGACCTACGAGCAGTACTTC. This gives the protein CASSSIGTGTYEQYF. The chain uses TRBV5-8 and TRBJ2-7; 9 positions agree with TRBD1. Germline CDR1 and CDR2: SGHTS and YDEGEE. The J segment lost 2 bases and the V segment lost 3 bases, leaving 6 bases of the junction unmatched. This CDR3 has 15 amino acids.

The J gene is TRBJ1-1, the V gene TRBV5-5; D remains ambiguous. V lost 0 bases, J lost 5 bases, and 11 bases lay in between. Germline values: CDR1 SGHKS, CDR2 YYEKEE (reference sequence). The CDR3 extends over 14 amino acids. DNA for the CDR3: TGTGCCAGCAGCTTGGCCCATAAGGAGACTGAAGCTTTCTTT. It codes for CASSLAHKETEAFF. The entire variable domain, with the rest obtained from reference TRBV5-5 and TRBJ1-1, is as follows: DAGVTQSPTHLIKTRGQQVTLRCSPISGHKSVSWYQQVLGQGPQFIFQYYEKEERGRGNFPDRFSARQFPNYSSELNVNALLLGDSALYLCASSLAHKETEAFFGQGTRLTVV.

The rearrangement links TRBV7-9 to TRBJ2-6, with D perhaps matching TRBD2 (6 bases). V was pared by 1 base and J by 4 bases, with 14 bases between. Germline lookup yields CDR1 SEHNR and CDR2 FQNEAQ (reference sequence). The CDR3 totals 17 residues. The CDR3 sequence is CASSLGRGVSGANVLTF. CDR3 bases: TGTGCCAGCAGCTTAGGGAGGGGTGTGAGCGGGGCCAACGTCCTGACTTTC.

The chain carries TRBV6-6 and TRBJ1-2; 10 nucleotides agree with TRBD1. J was trimmed by 7 bases and V by 2 bases; bases with no gene match: 7. The CDR3 extends over 15 amino acids. The V gene's germline CDR1 is MNHNY and CDR2 SVGAGI (reference sequence). DNA of the CDR3: TGTGCCAGCAGTTACAGGACAGGGGGATTGAGTGGCTACACCTTC. This sequence encodes CASSYRTGGLSGYTF.

The chain carries TRBV11-2 and TRBJ1-6; D not certain. Germline assignment: CDR1 SGHAT and CDR2 FQNNGV. The V end was cut by 0 bases, the J end by 6 bases, with 12 bases between. The length of the CDR3 is 16 residues. The CDR3 DNA reads TGTGCCAGCAGCTTAGATCGACTAGTGGGTAATTCACCCCTCCACTTT. This sequence encodes CASSLDRLVGNSPLHF.

This clone was found once. The rearrangement joins TRBV28 to TRBJ2-7; tentatively, D is TRBD1 (6 bases). The V gene lost 4 bases and the J gene lost 0 bases, with 13 bases spanning the gap. Germline CDR1 reads MDHEN; CDR2 reads SYDVKM. The CDR3 runs to 15 residues. The CDR3 DNA follows: TGTGCCAGCAGTTCCTCCACAGGGTACTCCTACGAGCAGTACTTC. It is translated as CASSSSTGYSYEQYF. The full variable domain, its missing parts supplied by reference TRBV28 and TRBJ2-7, is DVKVTQSSRYLVKRTGEKVFLECVQDMDHENMFWYRQDPGLGLRLIYFSYDVKMKEKGDIPEGYSVSREKKERFSLILESASTNQTSMYLCASSSSTGYSYEQYFGPGTRLTVT.

The chain is built from TRBV4-1 and TRBJ2-7; D not certain. V was pared by 4 bases and J by 3 bases, with 10 bases between. The CDR3 totals 13 residues. Germline assignment: CDR1 MGHRA and CDR2 YSYEKL. The CDR3 loop is CASSLSPLYEQYF. In DNA, the CDR3 is TGCGCCAGCAGCCTGTCCCCCCTCTACGAGCAGTACTTC.

This chain connects TRBV18 to TRBJ1-1; D is perhaps TRBD1 (5 bases). Germline assignment: CDR1 KGHSH and CDR2 LQKENI. This CDR3 region has 13 residues. Trimming stripped 6 bases from V and 2 bases from J, with 10 bases between. CDR3 DNA: TGTGCCAGCTCTACTGACAGAAACACTGAAGCTTTCTTT. It translates to CASSTDRNTEAFF.

This clone is a singleton in its sample. The chain employs TRBV3-1 (or the pseudogene TRBV3-2) and TRBJ2-1; TRBD2 matches at 8 bases. The CDR3 is 14 amino acids. With 6 bases clipped from V and 6 bases from J, the junction kept 7 bases outside the gene matches. Germline CDR1 is LGHDT and CDR2 is YNNKEL (reference sequence). For the CDR3, the DNA is TGTGCCAGCAGTCGGACTAGCAGGACCAATGAGCAGTTCTTC. This translates into CASSRTSRTNEQFF.

V and J are TRBV7-3 and TRBJ1-1, with unresolved D. V was clipped by 2 bases and J by 1 base, with 5 bases between them. The CDR3 runs to 13 residues. Looked up from germline, CDR1 is SGHTA and CDR2 is FQGTGA. The CDR3 DNA reads TGTGCCAGCAGCTTACAGGAGAACACTGAAGCTTTCTTT. Translation gives CASSLQENTEAFF.

The genes are TRBV12-2 and TRBJ2-5; the tabulated D call, TRBD2, remains unverified against the DNA. TRBV12-2 is designated a pseudogene. This CDR3 is 15 amino acids long. The CDR3 DNA is TGTGCAAGTCGCAGGGGACTAGCGGGGGAAGAGACCCAGTACTTC. It is translated as CASRRGLAGEETQYF.

This sequence joins TRBV18 and TRBJ1-2, with D possibly being TRBD1 (5 bases). Germline V gene lookup returns CDR1 KGHSH and CDR2 LQKENI. This CDR3 is built from 12 residues. Between the trimmed V and J ends, which lost 6 bases and 5 bases, there was a span of 10 bases. The CDR3 nucleotides read TGTGCCAGCTCCCGACAGAAGTATGGCTACACCTTC. Protein: CASSRQKYGYTF.